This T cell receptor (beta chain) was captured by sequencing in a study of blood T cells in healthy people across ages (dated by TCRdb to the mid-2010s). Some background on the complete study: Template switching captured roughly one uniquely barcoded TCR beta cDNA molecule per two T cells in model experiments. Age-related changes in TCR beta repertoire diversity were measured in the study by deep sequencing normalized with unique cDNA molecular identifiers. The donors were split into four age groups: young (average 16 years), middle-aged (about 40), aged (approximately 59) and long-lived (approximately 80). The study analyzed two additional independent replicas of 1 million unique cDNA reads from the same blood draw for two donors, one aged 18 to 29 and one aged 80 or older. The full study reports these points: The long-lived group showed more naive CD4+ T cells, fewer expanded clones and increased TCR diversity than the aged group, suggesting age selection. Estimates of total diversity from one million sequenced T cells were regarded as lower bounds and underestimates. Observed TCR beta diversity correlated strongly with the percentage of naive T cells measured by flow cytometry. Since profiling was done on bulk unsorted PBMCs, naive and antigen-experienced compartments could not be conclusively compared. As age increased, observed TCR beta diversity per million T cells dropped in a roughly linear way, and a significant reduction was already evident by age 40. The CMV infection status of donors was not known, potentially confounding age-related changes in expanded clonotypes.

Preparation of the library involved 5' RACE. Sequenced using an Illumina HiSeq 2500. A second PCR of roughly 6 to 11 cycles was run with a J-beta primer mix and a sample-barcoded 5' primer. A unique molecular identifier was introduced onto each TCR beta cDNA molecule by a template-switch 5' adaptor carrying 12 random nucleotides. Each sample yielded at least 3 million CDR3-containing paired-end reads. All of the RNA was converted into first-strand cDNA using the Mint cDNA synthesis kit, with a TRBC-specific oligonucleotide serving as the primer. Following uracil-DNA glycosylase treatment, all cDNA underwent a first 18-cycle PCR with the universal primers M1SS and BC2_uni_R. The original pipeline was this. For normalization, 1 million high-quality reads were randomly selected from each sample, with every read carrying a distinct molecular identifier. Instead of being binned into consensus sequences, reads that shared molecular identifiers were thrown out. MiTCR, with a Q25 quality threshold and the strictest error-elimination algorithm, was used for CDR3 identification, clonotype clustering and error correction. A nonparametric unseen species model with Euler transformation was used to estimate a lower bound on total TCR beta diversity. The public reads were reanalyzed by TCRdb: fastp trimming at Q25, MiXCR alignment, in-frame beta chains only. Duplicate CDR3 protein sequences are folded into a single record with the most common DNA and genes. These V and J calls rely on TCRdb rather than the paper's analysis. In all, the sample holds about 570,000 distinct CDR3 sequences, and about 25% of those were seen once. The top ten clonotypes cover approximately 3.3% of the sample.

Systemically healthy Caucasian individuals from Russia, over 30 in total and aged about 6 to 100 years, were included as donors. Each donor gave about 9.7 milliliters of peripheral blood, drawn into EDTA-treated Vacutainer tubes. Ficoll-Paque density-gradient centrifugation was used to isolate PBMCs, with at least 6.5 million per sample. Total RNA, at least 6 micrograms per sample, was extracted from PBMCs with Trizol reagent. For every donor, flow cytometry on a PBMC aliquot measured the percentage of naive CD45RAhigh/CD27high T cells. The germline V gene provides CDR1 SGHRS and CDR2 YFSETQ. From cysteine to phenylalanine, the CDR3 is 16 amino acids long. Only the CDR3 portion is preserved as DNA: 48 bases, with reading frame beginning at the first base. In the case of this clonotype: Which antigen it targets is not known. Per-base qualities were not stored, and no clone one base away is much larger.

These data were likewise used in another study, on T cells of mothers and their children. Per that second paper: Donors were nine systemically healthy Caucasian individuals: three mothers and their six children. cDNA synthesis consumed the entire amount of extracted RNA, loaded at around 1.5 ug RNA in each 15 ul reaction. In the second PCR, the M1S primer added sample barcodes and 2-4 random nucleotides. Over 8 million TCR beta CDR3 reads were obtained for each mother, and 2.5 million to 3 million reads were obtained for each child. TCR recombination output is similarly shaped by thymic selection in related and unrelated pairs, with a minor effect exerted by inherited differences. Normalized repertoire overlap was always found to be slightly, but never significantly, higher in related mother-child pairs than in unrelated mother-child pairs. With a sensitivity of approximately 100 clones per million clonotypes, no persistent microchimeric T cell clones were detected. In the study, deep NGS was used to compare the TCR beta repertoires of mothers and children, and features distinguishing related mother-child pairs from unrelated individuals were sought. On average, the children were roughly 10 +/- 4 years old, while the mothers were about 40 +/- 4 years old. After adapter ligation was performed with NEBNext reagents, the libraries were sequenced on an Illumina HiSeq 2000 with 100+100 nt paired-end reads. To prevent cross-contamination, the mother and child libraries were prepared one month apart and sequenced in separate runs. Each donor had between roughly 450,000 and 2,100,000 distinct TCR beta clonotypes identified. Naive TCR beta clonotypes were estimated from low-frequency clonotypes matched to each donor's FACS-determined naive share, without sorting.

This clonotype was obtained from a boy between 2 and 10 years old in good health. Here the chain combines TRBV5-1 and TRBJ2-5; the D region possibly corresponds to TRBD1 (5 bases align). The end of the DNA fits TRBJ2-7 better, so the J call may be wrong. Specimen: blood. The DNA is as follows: TGCGCCAGCAGCTTGGGGGTACAGGCCCTTCCCTACGAGCAGTACTTC. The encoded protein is CASSLGVQALPYEQYF.